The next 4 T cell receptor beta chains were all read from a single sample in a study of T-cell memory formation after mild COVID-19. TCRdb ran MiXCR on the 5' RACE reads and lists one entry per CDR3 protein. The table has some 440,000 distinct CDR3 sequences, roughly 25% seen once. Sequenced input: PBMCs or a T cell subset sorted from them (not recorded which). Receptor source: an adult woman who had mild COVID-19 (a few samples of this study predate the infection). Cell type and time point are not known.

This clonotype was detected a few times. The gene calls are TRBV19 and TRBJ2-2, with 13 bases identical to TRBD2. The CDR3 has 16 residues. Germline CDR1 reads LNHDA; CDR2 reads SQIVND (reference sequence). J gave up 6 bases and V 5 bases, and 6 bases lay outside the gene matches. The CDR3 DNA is TGTGCCAGTAGTCCCCGGACTAGCGGGAGATCCGGGGAGCTGTTTTTT. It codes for CASSPRTSGRSGELFF.

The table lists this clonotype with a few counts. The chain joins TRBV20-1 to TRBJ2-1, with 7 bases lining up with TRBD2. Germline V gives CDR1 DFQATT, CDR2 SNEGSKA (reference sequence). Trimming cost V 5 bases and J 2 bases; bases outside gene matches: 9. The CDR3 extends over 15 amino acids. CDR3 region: CSAPRERGAYNEQFF. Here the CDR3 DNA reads TGCAGTGCTCCACGGGAGCGGGGTGCCTACAATGAGCAGTTCTTC.

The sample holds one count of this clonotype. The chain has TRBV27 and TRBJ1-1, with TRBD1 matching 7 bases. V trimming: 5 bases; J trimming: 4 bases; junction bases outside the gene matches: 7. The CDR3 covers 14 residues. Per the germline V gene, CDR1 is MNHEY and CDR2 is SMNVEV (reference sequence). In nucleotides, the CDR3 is TGTGCCAGCAGTCGACCAGGGGGGGGCACTGAAGCTTTCTTT. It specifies CASSRPGGGTEAFF.

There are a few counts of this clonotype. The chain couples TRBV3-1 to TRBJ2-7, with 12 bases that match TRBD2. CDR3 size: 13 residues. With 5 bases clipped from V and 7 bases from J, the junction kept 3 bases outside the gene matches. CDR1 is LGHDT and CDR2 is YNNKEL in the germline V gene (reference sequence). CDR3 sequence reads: CASSETSGSEQYF. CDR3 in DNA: TGTGCCAGCAGCGAGACTAGCGGGAGTGAGCAGTACTTC.